Shown below are 10 T cell receptor beta chains from a single sample sequenced in a study of T cells after yellow fever vaccination. A single record per CDR3 protein comes from TCRdb applying MiXCR to the 5' RACE reads. The table includes some 420,000 distinct CDR3 sequences, 18% detected once. The sequenced sample was PBMCs, obtained before the yellow fever booster vaccination. The source of these receptors is a man younger than 35 who received the YFV17D yellow fever vaccine.

This clonotype has only a few counts. The gene calls are TRBV6-2 or TRBV6-3 and TRBJ1-1; D is possibly TRBD1 (6 bases). The CDR3 covers 15 residues. Germline V CDR1 and CDR2: MNHEY, SVGEGT. The ends were cut back, 6 bases at V and 5 bases at J, with 19 bases in the middle. The CDR3, as DNA: TGTGCCAGCAGCTACGGGGGGGCGTTTGGGACTGAAGCTTTCTTT. It specifies CASSYGGAFGTEAFF.

This clonotype was seen only a few times. The chain combines TRBV12-3 or TRBV12-4 with TRBJ2-1; D gene uncertain. This CDR3 has 14 residues. Between the trimmed V and J ends, which lost 1 base and 10 bases, there was a span of 14 bases. Here the CDR3 DNA reads TGTGCCAGCAGTTTAGGCTCAACTTATGGCGAGCAGTTCTTC. It is translated as CASSLGSTYGEQFF.

This clonotype was seen repeatedly, ten times or more. The V and J genes are TRBV5-6 and TRBJ1-1; no firm D call. V lost 4 bases and J lost 2, with 15 bases in between. CDR3 length: 15 amino acids. Per the germline V gene, CDR1 is SGHDT and CDR2 is YYEEEE. The CDR3 region has the DNA TGTGCCAGCAGCCACCGAGGATGGGGAAACACTGAAGCTTTCTTT. The encoded protein is CASSHRGWGNTEAFF.

Comment on this clonotype: This clone may be a read error of a much larger clone one base away. The chain links TRBV20-1 to TRBJ1-1, with D unclear. Germline CDR1 is DFQATT and CDR2 is SNEGSKA (reference sequence). The CDR3 has 14 amino acids. V gave up 2 bases and J gave up 1 base, with 11 bases separating them. This chain's CDR3 is CSARFIGRNTEAFF. The CDR3 DNA reads as TGCAGTGCTAGATTCATTGGGAGGAACACTGAAGCTTTCTTT.

The chain uses TRBV7-6 and TRBJ2-2; a weak D match, TRBD2 (5 bases). CDR3 length: 14 amino acids. Trimming took off 0 bases at V and 4 bases at J, with 6 bases between the two ends. Germline-derived CDR1 and CDR2 are SGHVS and FNYEAQ. CDR3 loop: CASSLAAGTGELFF. As DNA, the CDR3 is TGTGCCAGCAGCTTAGCGGCGGGCACCGGGGAGCTGTTTTTT.

This clonotype was seen only a few times. This rearrangement joins TRBV29-1 to TRBJ1-5, with D hard to call. Deletions cut 7 bases from V and 5 bases from J, with 24 bases between. Germline V CDR1 and CDR2: SQVTM, ANQGSEA. CDR3 length: 16 amino acids. CDR3 sequence reads: CSGWAHLAGMDQPQHF. CDR3 DNA: TGCAGCGGGTGGGCCCATTTGGCGGGGATGGATCAGCCCCAGCATTTT.

This clonotype was seen more than once but under ten times. The CDR3 DNA follows: TGTGCCAGCAGACCCTCGGGGGCTGCTCTAGGCACCGGGGAGCTGTTTTTT. Its protein is CASRPSGAALGTGELFF. The J gene is TRBJ2-2, the V gene TRBV6-5; TRBD1 or TRBD2 may be the D gene (6 bases each). Germline V CDR1 and CDR2: MNHEY, SVGAGI. V lost 6 bases and J 4 bases, leaving 21 bases between the germline ends. This CDR3 has 17 amino acids.

The chain carries TRBV7-9 and TRBJ2-3, with D hard to call. This CDR3 comprises 14 residues. V gave up 5 bases and J gave up 7 bases, with 16 bases separating them. Germline V CDR1 and CDR2: SEHNR, FQNEAQ (reference sequence). CDR3: CASSSSYFGHTQYF. The CDR3 coding sequence is TGTGCCAGCAGCAGTTCCTACTTTGGGCATACGCAGTATTTT.

This clonotype was picked up a small number of times. This chain joins TRBV12-3 or TRBV12-4 and TRBJ1-2; weak D call: TRBD1 (6 bases). The CDR3 is 16 amino acids. V gave up 6 bases and J gave up 3 bases, with 20 bases separating them. The CDR3 region is CASSRDGREGDYGYTF. DNA of the CDR3: TGTGCCAGCAGCCGGGACGGACGGGAGGGGGACTATGGCTACACCTTC.

The CDR3 DNA reads as TGTGCCAGCGCAACCGGGACACCCCTCCACTTT. Translated, it gives CASATGTPLHF. The chain recombines TRBV19 with TRBJ1-6; D is unresolved. Looked up from germline, CDR1 is LNHDA and CDR2 is SQIVND (reference sequence). The length of the CDR3 is 11 residues. V lost 9 bases and J 11 bases, leaving 11 bases between the germline ends.